This paragraph covers one T cell receptor beta chain sequence. Its antigen is unknown. The data belong to a study of cytomegalovirus exposure and HLA in healthy donors. Primers for the PCR totalled 60 Vbeta and 13 Jbeta. TCRdb's copy holds only in-frame clones and misses some; the assay was immunoSEQ multiplex PCR. Its clone listing holds 200,000 to 250,000 clones. Study-wide findings and caveats: Roughly uniform depth of sequencing across donors was assumed in presence/absence analyses. A later analysis found most CMV-associated TCR beta chains apparently HLA-restricted. Among TCR beta chains of equal frequency, HLA-associated ones were more clonally expanded in a later analysis. Beyond CMV serostatus, there was no information to go on about immune exposure.

The ends lost 7 bases at V and 0 bases at J; junction bases unmatched: 16. This CDR3 has 19 amino acids. CDR1 LNHDA and CDR2 SQIVND come from the germline V gene (reference sequence). This receptor was identified in a woman aged 25 to 39 in good health and CMV-seropositive. The gene calls are TRBV19 and TRBJ1-5; 9 bases map to TRBD1. Sequencing was performed on PBMCs. CDR3 amino acids: CASKGEPGTGTGSNQPQHF. The DNA for the CDR3 is TGTGCCAGTAAAGGGGAACCCGGGACAGGGACGGGTAGCAATCAGCCCCAGCATTTT.